The clone carrying this TCR beta chain was counted only a few times. What it binds is unknown. CDR3 length: 15 residues. Germline trimming cut 6 bases from V and 4 bases from J; bases unmatched to any gene: 9. MiXCR, run by TCRdb on the 5' RACE reads, gives a single entry per CDR3 protein. Counted here are fewer than 250,000 distinct CDR3 sequences, approximately 10% occurring once; the ten biggest clones make up 2.5% to 3.5%. This specimen belongs to a study of T-cell memory formation after mild COVID-19. Study conclusions and caveats: Cross-reactive memory apparently joined, as some responding clones appeared in pre-infection memory.

J is TRBJ1-1 and V is TRBV12-3 or TRBV12-4, with TRBD1 identical over 9 bases. The source material was PBMCs or a T cell subset sorted from them (not recorded which). This TCR was sampled from a man between 18 and 29 years old who had mild COVID-19 (a few samples of this study predate the infection). Cell type and time point are not known. The DNA of the CDR3 is TGTGCCAGCAGGCTACAGGGGGCGCGGGGCACTGAAGCTTTCTTT. Protein product: CASRLQGARGTEAFF.